This T cell receptor beta chain is from a study of T cell repertoires in ileal Crohn's disease (dated by TCRdb to about 2019). Regarding the complete study: The median duration of disease was approximately 8.3 years, and at the time of surgery 35% of patients were active smokers. All patients had surgery for a complication: stricturing disease in around 61% and penetrating disease in about 39%. Postoperative therapy was given to about half of the patients, with thiopurines administered to more than 10 patients and anti-TNF agents administered to 15 to 20 patients. The TCR repertoire was analysed in over 50 patients with Crohn's disease drawn from a prospective multicentre cohort. The study was conducted in parallel with a multicentre cohort built to find predictors of early endoscopic recurrence after ileocolonic resection. A Rutgeerts score above i0 was used to define endoscopic postoperative recurrence. The study sequenced 150 to 200 mucosal samples from 50 to 65 patients, taken at several locations on the surgical specimen and at postoperative endoscopy. Findings and caveats that apply to the study as a whole: Only a subgroup of patients, of unstated size, had their mucosal CD4 and CD8 T cells sorted and sequenced. A significantly higher proportion of clonal expansions was observed in active smokers at surgery than in non-smokers (roughly 27% vs 19%, p=0.02). Endoscopic recurrence was found to be associated with higher high-frequency clone percentages at surgery, and recurrence was observed in all patients with clonality above 26.8% (18/57). Compared with CD4 T cells, sorted CD8 T cells held more high-frequency clones, which suggests that the mucosal expansions were mostly CD8.

A word on this clone: What antigen it recognizes has not been identified. It has no much larger one-base neighbor in the sample; base qualities were not kept.

The germline V gene provides CDR1 SGHTA and CDR2 FQGTGA. The germline V and J ends show losses of 8 bases and 0 bases respectively, and no gene match explains 13 bases of the junction. Including the terminal cysteine and phenylalanine, the CDR3 comprises 18 residues. The entry retains the CDR3 DNA only, 54 bases that are in frame from base 1. Adults with ileal or ileocolonic Crohn's disease for whom ileocolonic resection was indicated were considered eligible. Whole ileal mucosal biopsies were stored frozen at -80°C before DNA extraction. Genomic DNA was extracted from frozen whole biopsies using a TRizol-based method and was quantified with a NanoDrop 2000 spectrophotometer. For commercial TCRB immunosequencing, 450 to 550 nanograms of biopsy DNA were submitted for each sample. Adaptive Biotechnology amplified CDR3 regions from genomic DNA with a two-step multiplex PCR that controlled for amplification bias. Primers covering every V and J gene segment were used in the first PCR, while barcodes and Illumina adapters were added in the second PCR. An Illumina instrument was used to sequence the CDR3 libraries. Per the authors' processing: Analysis combined the vendor-provided pipelines with custom analysis of raw data in R/Bioconductor under R version 3.3.0. Clonality, which ranges from 0 to 1, was calculated as the inverse of the normalised Shannon entropy across all productive clones. High-frequency clones were defined as the share of the repertoire taken up by the top 100 clones, keeping only clones that passed a 95% confidence test. Overlap between samples was measured with the Morisita-Horn index, while repertoire diversity was measured with the Simpson index. What TCRdb holds here is the immuneACCESS table cut down to in-frame rearrangements. Part of the clones is not present; checked against another copy, under half of the missing clones reflect an unresolved V gene, and the others are unexplained. That table is the source of V, J and clone size, and D and trimming were worked out from the DNA. This sample gives about 8,400 clones in total; around 80% of them show up just once. The ten largest clonotypes hold around 13% of the sample.

Sequenced: ileal tissue. The source of this sequence is an adult with Crohn's disease. Recombination joined TRBV7-3 with TRBJ2-1, with 10 junctional bases fitting TRBD2. The DNA is as follows: TGTGCCAGCGGGGGTTTAGCGGGAGGTAAAGGCTCCTACAATGAGCAGTTCTTC. It encodes CASGGLAGGKGSYNEQFF.